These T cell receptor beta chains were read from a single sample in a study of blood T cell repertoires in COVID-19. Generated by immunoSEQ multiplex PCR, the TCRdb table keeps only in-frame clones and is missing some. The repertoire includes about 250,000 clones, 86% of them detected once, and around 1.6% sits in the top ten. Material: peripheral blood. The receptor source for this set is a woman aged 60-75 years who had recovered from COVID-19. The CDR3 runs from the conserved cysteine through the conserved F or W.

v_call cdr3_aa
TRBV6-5 CASSWDSDPNTEAFF
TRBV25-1 CASSGPPQEPANYGYTF
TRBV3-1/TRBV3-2 CASSHTDRRSQETQYF
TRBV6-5 CASSRKGEGGEQYF
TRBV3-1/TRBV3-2 CASSRGLAGGREQYF
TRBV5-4 CASSPGVAGVGYTF
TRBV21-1 CASSKGKDRGGNQPQHF
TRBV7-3 CASSPGFPYQETQYF
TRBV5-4 CASSPERGASTETQYF
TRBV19 CASSSPTGLPIETQYF
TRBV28 CASSPAGRGNYGYTF
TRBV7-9 CASSREIYEQYF
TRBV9 CASSVDLTGELFF
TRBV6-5 CASSSAGGPDNEQFF
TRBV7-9 CASSLGAGNYGYTF
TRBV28 CASRALNYGYTF
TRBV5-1 CASSLTTILTDTQYF
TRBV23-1 CASSQMRTRISYEQYF
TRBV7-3 CASSSTGTGELFF
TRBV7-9 CASSLAERTGAFF
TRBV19 CASRPGTGLTNEKLFF
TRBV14 CASSQDWGRPLHF
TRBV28 CASSFLGTGDSEAFF